These T cell receptor beta chains were read from a single sample in a study of T-cell memory formation after mild COVID-19. TCRdb itself ran the 5' RACE reads through MiXCR, one entry per CDR3 protein. The repertoire has around 150,000 distinct CDR3 sequences, about 14% of them found once; the top ten carry roughly an eighth. The material sequenced was PBMCs or a T cell subset sorted from them (not recorded which). These TCRs come from an adult woman who had mild COVID-19 (a few samples of this study predate the infection). Cell type and time point are not known. Each CDR3 is given with its conserved first and last residue. A D gene is named only where the DNA matches it firmly. For some rows the clone size is stated as once, few or many, or as a class when expanded; others skip it.

V	D	size	J	CDR3	DNA
TRBV18	-	-	TRBJ2-7	CASSNQKGFSYEQYF	TGTGCCAGCTCAAACCAGAAAGGATTCTCCTACGAGCAGTACTTC
TRBV4-3	TRBD2	-	TRBJ2-1	CASSQDAGTSGYNEQFF	TGCGCCAGCAGCCAAGATGCCGGGACTAGCGGATACAATGAGCAGTTCTTC
TRBV5-1	-	-	TRBJ2-2	CASSRLGQGSTGELFF	TGCGCCAGCAGCCGCCTGGGGCAGGGGAGCACCGGGGAGCTGTTTTTT
TRBV20-1	-	-	TRBJ2-5	CSAPTPSEKTQYF	TGCAGTGCCCCGACACCTTCCGAGAAGACCCAGTACTTC
TRBV24-1	-	-	TRBJ2-2	CATSDPRPGQGVTGELFF	TGTGCCACCAGTGATCCCCGTCCCGGGCAGGGTGTCACCGGGGAGCTGTTTTTT
TRBV7-8	TRBD2	few	TRBJ2-7	CASSSGLAEIGYF	TGTGCCAGCAGTTCCGGACTAGCGGAGATCGGGTACTTC
TRBV6-2/TRBV6-3	-	-	TRBJ2-7	CASSYSKGGSYEQYF	TGTGCCAGCAGTTACAGCAAGGGGGGATCCTACGAGCAGTACTTC
TRBV4-2	-	few	TRBJ2-5	CASSQGLRLQETQYF	TGTGCCAGCAGCCAAGGACTACGGCTTCAAGAGACCCAGTACTTC
TRBV6-5	TRBD1	few	TRBJ1-5	CASGTGSQPQHF	TGTGCCAGCGGGACAGGGAGTCAGCCCCAGCATTTT
TRBV27	-	few	TRBJ2-2	CASSLSPVATGELFF	TGTGCCAGCAGTTTGTCCCCGGTTGCCACCGGGGAGCTGTTTTTT
TRBV7-8	-	-	TRBJ1-2	CASSFGSGYTF	TGTGCCAGCAGCTTTGGGTCAGGCTACACCTTC
TRBV12-3/TRBV12-4	-	many	TRBJ2-3	CATRQSGKGSDTQYF	TGTGCCACCCGACAGAGTGGTAAAGGCTCAGATACGCAGTATTTT
TRBV12-3/TRBV12-4	-	many	TRBJ2-7	CASSPPRSSYEQYF	TGTGCCAGCAGTCCCCCCCGTAGCTCCTACGAGCAGTACTTC
TRBV7-8	TRBD1	many	TRBJ2-6	CASSSRADRGPGANVLTF	TGTGCCAGCAGCTCCCGAGCGGACAGGGGGCCTGGGGCCAACGTCCTGACTTTC
TRBV7-9	-	-	TRBJ2-1	CASSSENSAHTEQFF	TGTGCCAGCAGCTCAGAGAATTCCGCCCACACTGAGCAGTTCTTC
TRBV5-6	-	-	TRBJ1-6	CASSLRRGVWSPLHF	TGTGCCAGCAGCTTGCGCAGGGGCGTGTGGTCACCCCTCCACTTT
TRBV5-6	-	few	TRBJ1-5	CASSSRAQPQHF	TGTGCCAGCAGCTCCCGGGCACAGCCCCAGCATTTT
TRBV29-1	-	-	TRBJ1-1	CSVEKGTFKNTEAFF	TGCAGCGTTGAGAAGGGGACGTTTAAGAACACTGAAGCTTTCTTT